A selection of T cell receptor beta chains follows, all from one sample in a study of blood T cell repertoires in COVID-19. TCRdb's table, derived via immunoSEQ multiplex PCR, lists solely in-frame clones and lacks some. The repertoire holds about 250,000 clones, with more than 75% as singletons. The specimen sequenced was peripheral blood. The receptors come from a woman aged 40 to 50 who had recovered from COVID-19. CDR3s include the opening cysteine and the closing phenylalanine or tryptophan. D genes are given only for firm matches. A clone size is listed for some rows: how often the clone was seen (once, few, many), or a class if it is expanded.

d_call	v_call	j_call	clone_size	cdr3_nt	cdr3_aa
TRBD2	TRBV18	TRBJ2-3	-	TGTGCCAGCTCACCACCGGGACTAAGCACAGATACGCAGTATTTT	CASSPPGLSTDTQYF
TRBD1	TRBV5-5	TRBJ2-1	-	TGTGCCAGCAGCCGACACGACATACAGGGGGCTTACAATGAGCAGTTCTTC	CASSRHDIQGAYNEQFF
-	TRBV7-2	TRBJ2-3	-	TGTGCCACCGCGGTAGCGGACAGCACAGATACGCAGTATTTT	CATAVADSTDTQYF
TRBD2	TRBV5-1	TRBJ2-1	-	TGCGCCAGCAGCTTGTTGCCTAGCGGGAGTGGGAATGAGCAGTTCTTC	CASSLLPSGSGNEQFF
-	TRBV25-1	TRBJ1-1	-	TGTGCCAGCAGCTCAGGGGTCCCGAACACTGAAGCTTTCTTT	CASSSGVPNTEAFF
TRBD1	TRBV19	TRBJ1-3	few	TGTGCCAGTAGCTCAGGGGGTGGAAACACCATATATTTT	CASSSGGGNTIYF
-	TRBV3-1/TRBV3-2	TRBJ2-1	-	TGTGCCAGCAGCCAAGGTTGGGCAGGGCAGTTCTTC	CASSQGWAGQFF
-	TRBV15	TRBJ2-1	-	TGTGCCACCAGCAGAGGAGTCCGGGGTCCAAGGGAGCAGTTCTTC	CATSRGVRGPREQFF
TRBD1	TRBV6-4	TRBJ1-6	-	TGTGCCACCCGACAGGGGAGCTCCTATAATTCACCCCTCCACTTT	CATRQGSSYNSPLHF
TRBD1	TRBV9	TRBJ1-1	-	TGTGCCAGCAGCCCCCGGGGGACAGGGCAAACTGAAGCTTTCTTT	CASSPRGTGQTEAFF
-	TRBV5-1	TRBJ2-2	-	-	CASSFGPGLVTGELFF
-	TRBV19	TRBJ1-1	-	TGTGCCAGTAGTGGTGGGGCAGGCAACACTGAAGCTTTCTTT	CASSGGAGNTEAFF
-	TRBV9	TRBJ1-2	-	TGTGCCAGCAGCCCCTCTTCGGGTCTCTATGGCTACACCTTC	CASSPSSGLYGYTF
-	TRBV5-1	TRBJ1-2	-	TGCGCCAGCAGCACGGACAGTTCCCTAAGGGGCTACACCTTC	CASSTDSSLRGYTF
-	TRBV9	TRBJ1-4	-	TGTGCCAGCAGCGTAGGTTGGTCAGGGTATGAAAAACTGTTTTTT	CASSVGWSGYEKLFF
-	TRBV3-1/TRBV3-2	TRBJ1-5	once	TGTGCCAGCAACCCCGGGACACCGAATTATAGCAATCAGCCCCAGCATTTT	CASNPGTPNYSNQPQHF